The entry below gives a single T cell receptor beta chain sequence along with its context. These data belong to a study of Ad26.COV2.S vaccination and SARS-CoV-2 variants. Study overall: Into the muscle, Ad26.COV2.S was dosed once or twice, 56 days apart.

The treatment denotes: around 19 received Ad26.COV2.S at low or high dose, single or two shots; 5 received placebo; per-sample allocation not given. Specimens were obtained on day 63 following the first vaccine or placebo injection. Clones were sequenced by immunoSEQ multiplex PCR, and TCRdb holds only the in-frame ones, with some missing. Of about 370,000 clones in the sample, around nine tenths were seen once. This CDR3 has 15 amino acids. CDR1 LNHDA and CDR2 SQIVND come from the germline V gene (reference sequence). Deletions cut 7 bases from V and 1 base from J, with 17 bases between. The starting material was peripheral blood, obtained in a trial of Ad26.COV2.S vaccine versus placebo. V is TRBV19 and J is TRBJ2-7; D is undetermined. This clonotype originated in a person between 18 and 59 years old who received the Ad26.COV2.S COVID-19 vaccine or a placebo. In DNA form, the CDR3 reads TGTGCCAGTACTCTGGGCGAAGGAAGATCCTACGAGCAGTACTTC. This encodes CASTLGEGRSYEQYF.